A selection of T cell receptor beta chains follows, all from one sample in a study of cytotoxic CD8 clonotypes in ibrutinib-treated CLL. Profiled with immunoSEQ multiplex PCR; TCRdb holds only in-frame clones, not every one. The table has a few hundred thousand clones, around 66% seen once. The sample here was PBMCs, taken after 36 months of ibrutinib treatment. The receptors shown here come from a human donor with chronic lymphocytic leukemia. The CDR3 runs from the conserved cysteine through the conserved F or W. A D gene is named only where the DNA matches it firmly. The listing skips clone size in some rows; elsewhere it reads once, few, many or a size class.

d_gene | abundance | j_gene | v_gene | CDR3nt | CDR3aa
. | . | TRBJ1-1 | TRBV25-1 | TGTGCCAGCAGTCCAATGGGGGGAAGGGATCCGAACACTGAAGCTTTCTTT | CASSPMGGRDPNTEAFF
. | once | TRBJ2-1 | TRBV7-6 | TGTGCCAGCAGCTTAGGACAAGGTATACATGAGCAGTTCTTC | CASSLGQGIHEQFF
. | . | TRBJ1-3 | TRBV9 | TGTGCCAGCAGCGTAGTAGGGGGGTTCTCTGGAAACACCATATATTTT | CASSVVGGFSGNTIYF
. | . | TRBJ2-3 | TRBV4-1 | TGCGCCAGCAGCCAAGGTCCCCTAGCGAAAAATAGCACAGATACGCAGTATTTT | CASSQGPLAKNSTDTQYF
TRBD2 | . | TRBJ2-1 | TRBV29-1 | TGCAGCGTTGGGGGGGCCGGGACTAGCGGGAGTCTTTCCCACAATGAGCAGTTCTTC | CSVGGAGTSGSLSHNEQFF
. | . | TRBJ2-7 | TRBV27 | TGTGCCAGCAGTTTGGACAGAACTTACGAGCAGTACTTC | CASSLDRTYEQYF
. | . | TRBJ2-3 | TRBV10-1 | TGCGCCAGCAGTGAAGGCGGGGCAGATACGCAGTATTTT | CASSEGGADTQYF
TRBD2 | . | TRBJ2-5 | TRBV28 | TGTGCCAGCGGGGTAGCGGGGCGACAAGAGACCCAGTACTTC | CASGVAGRQETQYF
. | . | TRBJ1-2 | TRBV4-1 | TGCGCCAGCAGCCAAGTGGATGGGGGCAACTATGGCTACACCTTC | CASSQVDGGNYGYTF
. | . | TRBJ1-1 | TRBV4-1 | TGCGCCAGCAGCCAAGATCGGTTGGTGACTGAAGCTTTCTTT | CASSQDRLVTEAFF
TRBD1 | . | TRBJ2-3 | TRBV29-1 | TGCAGCGTTGAAAATCCGGACAGGGGGCGCACAGATACGCAGTATTTT | CSVENPDRGRTDTQYF
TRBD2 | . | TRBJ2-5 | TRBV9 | TGTGCCAGCAGCCCAATTCCGGGACTACAAGAGACCCAGTACTTC | CASSPIPGLQETQYF
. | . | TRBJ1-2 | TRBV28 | TGTGCCAGCAGACTACAGACTAACTATGGCTACACCTTC | CASRLQTNYGYTF
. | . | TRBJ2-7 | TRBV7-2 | TGTGCCAGCAGCTATTTGGGCAGAACGATCTACGAGCAGTACTTC | CASSYLGRTIYEQYF
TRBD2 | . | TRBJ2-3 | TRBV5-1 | TGCGCCAGCAGCCCCGGACTAGCGGGGGGAGATACGCAGTATTTT | CASSPGLAGGDTQYF
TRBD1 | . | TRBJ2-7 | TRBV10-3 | TGTGCCATCAGCGGACAGGGGCTGTCTACCTACGAGCAGTACTTC | CAISGQGLSTYEQYF
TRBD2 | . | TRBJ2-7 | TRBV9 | TGTGCCAGCAGCGTGGGGCTAGCGGGCTACGAGCAGTACTTC | CASSVGLAGYEQYF
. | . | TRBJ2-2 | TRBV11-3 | TGTGCCAGCAGCTTTCAGTCCGGGGAGCTGTTTTTT | CASSFQSGELFF
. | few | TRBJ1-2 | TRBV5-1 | TGCGCCAGCAGCAGCGGGGGTAGTTATGGCTACACCTTC | CASSSGGSYGYTF
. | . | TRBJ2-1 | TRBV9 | TGTGCCAGCAGCGTAGCTCAGTCGGTAGGTGAGCAGTTCTTC | CASSVAQSVGEQFF
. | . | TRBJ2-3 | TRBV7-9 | TGTGCCAGCAGCTTAGAGGGGGGAATGGCAGATACGCAGTATTTT | CASSLEGGMADTQYF
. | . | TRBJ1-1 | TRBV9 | TGTGCCAGCAGCTCAGAGGTGGGTAGAGCTTTCTTT | CASSSEVGRAFF
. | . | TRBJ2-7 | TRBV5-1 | TGCGCCAGCAGCTTGAACAACGGGTACGAGCAGTACTTC | CASSLNNGYEQYF
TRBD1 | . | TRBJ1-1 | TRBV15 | TGTGCCACCAGCGGACAGGGGGGAAAATACCTCGTGAACACTGAAGCTTTCTTT | CATSGQGGKYLVNTEAFF
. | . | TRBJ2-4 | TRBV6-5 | TGTGCCAGCAGCCAAACAGGAGCCAAAAACATTCAGTACTTC | CASSQTGAKNIQYF
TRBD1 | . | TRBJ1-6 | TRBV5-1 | TGCGCCAGCAGCTTTGACAGGGCGAATTCACCCCTCCACTTT | CASSFDRANSPLHF
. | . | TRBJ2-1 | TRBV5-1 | TGCGCCAGCAGCTTTTCGGACCTGACGGGAGCTATTGAGCAGTTCTTC | CASSFSDLTGAIEQFF
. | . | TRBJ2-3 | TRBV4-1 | TGCGCCAGCAGCCAGGGAATCGGGACTAGCACAGATACGCAGTATTTT | CASSQGIGTSTDTQYF
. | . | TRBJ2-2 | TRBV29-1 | TGCAGCGTGGAGGGCCAGGGTAAAGCCGGGGAGCTGTTTTTT | CSVEGQGKAGELFF
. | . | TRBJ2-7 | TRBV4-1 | TGCGCCAGCAGCGCGATGGAGCTAGGGTCCAACGGCTACGAGCAGTACTTC | CASSAMELGSNGYEQYF
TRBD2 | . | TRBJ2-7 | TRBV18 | TGTGCCAGCTCACCACGGGAGACTAGCGGACCAACCTACGAGCAGTACTTC | CASSPRETSGPTYEQYF